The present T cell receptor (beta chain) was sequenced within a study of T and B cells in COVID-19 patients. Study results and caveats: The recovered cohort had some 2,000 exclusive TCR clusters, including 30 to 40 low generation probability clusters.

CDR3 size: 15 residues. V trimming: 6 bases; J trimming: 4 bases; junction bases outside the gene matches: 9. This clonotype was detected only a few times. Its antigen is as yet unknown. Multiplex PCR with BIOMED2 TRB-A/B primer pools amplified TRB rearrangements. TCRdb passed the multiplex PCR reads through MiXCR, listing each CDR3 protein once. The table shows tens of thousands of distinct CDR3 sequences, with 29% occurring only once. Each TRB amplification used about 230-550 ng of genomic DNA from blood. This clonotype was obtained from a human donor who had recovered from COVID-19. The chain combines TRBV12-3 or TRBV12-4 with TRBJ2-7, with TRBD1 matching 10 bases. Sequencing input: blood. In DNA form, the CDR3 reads TGTGCCAGCAGCGTTCACCGGACAGGGGGATACGAGCAGTACTTC. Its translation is CASSVHRTGGYEQYF.